This is a list of T cell receptor beta chains from one sample in a study of vaccination effects on CD4 cells after COVID-19. Only in-frame clones appear in the TCRdb table, and some are missing; sequencing was by immunoSEQ multiplex PCR. The sample includes about 22,000 clones, roughly 73% of them seen just once. Their cognate antigens are unknown. Specimen: CD4+ T cells from PBMCs cultured with HCoV-229E spike peptides, collected before COVID-19 vaccination. The receptors were gathered from a human donor who received a COVID-19 vaccine. CDR3s include the opening cysteine and the closing phenylalanine or tryptophan. A D gene is named only where the DNA matches it firmly. The size entry is marked missing in some rows and otherwise reads once, few, many or a size class.

abundance,j_gene,v_gene,d_gene,CDR3aa,CDR3nt
.,TRBJ2-5,TRBV11-2,.,CASSLQFSETQYF,TGTGCCAGCAGCTTACAGTTCTCGGAGACCCAGTACTTC
.,TRBJ2-1,TRBV27,TRBD2,CASKFGGVTNEQFF,TGTGCCAGCAAATTCGGGGGGGTAACCAATGAGCAGTTCTTC
.,TRBJ1-4,TRBV5-1,.,CASSSQGATNEKLFF,TGCGCCAGCAGCTCCCAGGGAGCAACTAATGAAAAACTGTTTTTT
once,TRBJ2-7,TRBV4-1,.,CASSQGGRNYEQYF,TGCGCCAGCAGCCAGGGGGGGCGAAACTACGAGCAGTACTTC
.,TRBJ1-2,TRBV27,TRBD1,CASSPYWAGGYGYTF,TGTGCCAGCAGTCCCTATTGGGCAGGGGGCTATGGCTACACCTTC
.,TRBJ1-1,TRBV5-4,.,CASSFGGQNTEAFF,TGTGCCAGCAGCTTTGGGGGCCAGAACACTGAAGCTTTCTTT
.,TRBJ2-7,TRBV5-1,TRBD1,CASSHRGLSYEQYF,TGCGCCAGCAGTCACAGGGGGCTCTCCTACGAGCAGTACTTC
.,TRBJ1-2,TRBV6-5,.,CASSYSHGNYGYTF,TGTGCCAGCAGTTACTCACACGGCAACTATGGCTACACCTTC
.,TRBJ2-7,TRBV10-1,TRBD2,CATAPGTSVDEQYF,TGCGCCACAGCTCCCGGGACTAGCGTTGACGAGCAGTACTTC
.,TRBJ2-7,TRBV3-1/TRBV3-2,.,CASSQRGGYEQYF,TGTGCCAGCAGCCAAAGGGGGGGGTACGAGCAGTACTTC
few,TRBJ1-4,TRBV10-3,.,CAISDGTGNEKLFF,TGTGCCATCAGTGACGGGACGGGCAATGAAAAACTGTTTTTT
.,TRBJ2-5,TRBV11-2,TRBD1,CASSLGTGQQETQYF,TGTGCCAGCAGCTTGGGGACAGGCCAGCAAGAGACCCAGTACTTC
.,TRBJ1-2,TRBV5-6,.,CASSLFSYGYTF,TGTGCCAGCAGCTTGTTTTCATATGGCTACACCTTC